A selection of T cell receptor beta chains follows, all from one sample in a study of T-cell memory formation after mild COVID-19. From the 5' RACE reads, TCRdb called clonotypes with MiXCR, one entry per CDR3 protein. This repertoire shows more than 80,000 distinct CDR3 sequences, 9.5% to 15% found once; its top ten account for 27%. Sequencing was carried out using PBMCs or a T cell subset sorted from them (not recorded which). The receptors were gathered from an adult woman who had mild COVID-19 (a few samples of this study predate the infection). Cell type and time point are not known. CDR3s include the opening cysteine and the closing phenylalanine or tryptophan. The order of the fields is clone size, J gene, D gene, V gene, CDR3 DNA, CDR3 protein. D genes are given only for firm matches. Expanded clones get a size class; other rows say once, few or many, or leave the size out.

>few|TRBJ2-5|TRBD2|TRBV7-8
TGTGCCAGCAGCAACGGGGGGTTCGAGACCCAGTACTTC
CASSNGGFETQYF
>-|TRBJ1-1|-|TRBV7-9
TGTGCCAGCAGCTTAGGAGTGGGACAGAACACTGAAGCTTTCTTT
CASSLGVGQNTEAFF
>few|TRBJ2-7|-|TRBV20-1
TGCAGTGCTAAGGGACTGTCCCTTACAGGGCTCTTCTCCTACGAGCAGTACTTC
CSAKGLSLTGLFSYEQYF
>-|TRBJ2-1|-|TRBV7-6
TGTGCCAGCAGCTTAGGGGGAGAAGTCCCGTCATCCCACAATGAGCAGTTCTTC
CASSLGGEVPSSHNEQFF
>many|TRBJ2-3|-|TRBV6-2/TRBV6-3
TGTGCCAGCAGTTACGGGTCGAGTGTGGATACGCAGTATTTT
CASSYGSSVDTQYF
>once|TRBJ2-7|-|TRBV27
TGTGCCAGCAGTCCAGGACACTCCTACGAGCAGTACTTC
CASSPGHSYEQYF
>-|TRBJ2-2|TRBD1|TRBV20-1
TGCAGTGTTGGGGGCCAGGGGGCCCTAGCGAACACCGGGGAGCTGTTTTTT
CSVGGQGALANTGELFF
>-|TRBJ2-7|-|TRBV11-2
TGTGCCAGCAGCTTAGATCTCGAGTATCACGAGCAGTACTTC
CASSLDLEYHEQYF
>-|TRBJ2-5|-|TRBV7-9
TGTGCCAGCAGCTTACCGAGGAAGGAGACCCAGTACTTC
CASSLPRKETQYF
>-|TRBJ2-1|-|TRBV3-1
TGTGCCAGCAGCCTCGGGGTCGGGCCACCGAACAATGAGCAGTTCTTC
CASSLGVGPPNNEQFF
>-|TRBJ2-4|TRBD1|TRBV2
TGTGCCAGCAGTGAGAAAGGGACAGTCAAAAACATTCAGTACTTC
CASSEKGTVKNIQYF
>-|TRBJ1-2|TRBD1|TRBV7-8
TGTGCCAGCAGCCCGTCGACAGGGATGGTGGTGTCGGATAACTATGGCTACACCTTC
CASSPSTGMVVSDNYGYTF
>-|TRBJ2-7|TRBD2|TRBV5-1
TGCGCCAGCAGCTTGGGCCCACCCGGGGGGACTTCCTACGAGCAGTACTTC
CASSLGPPGGTSYEQYF
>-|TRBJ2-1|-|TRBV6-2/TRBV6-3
TGTGCCAGCAGTTACCCCACTAGCCGGTACAATGAGCAGTTCTTC
CASSYPTSRYNEQFF
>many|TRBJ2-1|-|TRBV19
TGTGCCAGTAGTATAAGCCAGGGGGGATACAATGAGCAGTTCTTC
CASSISQGGYNEQFF
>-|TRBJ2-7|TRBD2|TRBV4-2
TGTGCCAGCAGCCAAGACTATAGACTAGCGGGAGCCTTATACGAGCAGTACTTC
CASSQDYRLAGALYEQYF
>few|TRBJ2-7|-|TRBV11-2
TGTGCCAGCAGCTTAACGGGGATTCTCTCCTACGAGCAGTACTTC
CASSLTGILSYEQYF
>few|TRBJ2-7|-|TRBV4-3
TGCGCCAGCAGCCAAGAATACACCTACGAGCAGTACTTC
CASSQEYTYEQYF
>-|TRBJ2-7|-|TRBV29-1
TGCAGCGTCATCCTGAACGCTCAAAACCCCTACGAGCAGTACTTC
CSVILNAQNPYEQYF
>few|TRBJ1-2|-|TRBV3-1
TGTGCCAGCAGCCAGCAATGGGAGGGCAGTAACTATGGCTACACCTTC
CASSQQWEGSNYGYTF
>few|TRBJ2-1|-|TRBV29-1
TGCAGCGTTGTGGGAGTCGAGCAGTTCTTC
CSVVGVEQFF
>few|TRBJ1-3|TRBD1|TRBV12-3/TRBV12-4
TGTGCCAGCAGCCCAGGGGGGGCTGGAAACACCATATATTTT
CASSPGGAGNTIYF
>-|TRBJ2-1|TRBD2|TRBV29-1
TGCAGCGGCCGGGGGGCTAGCGGGGTGCATGAGCAGTTCTTC
CSGRGASGVHEQFF
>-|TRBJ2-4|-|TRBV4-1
TGCGCAAGCAAAGGGGGGTTGGACAAAAACATTCAGTACTTC
CASKGGLDKNIQYF
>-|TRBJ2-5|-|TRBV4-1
TGCGCCAGCAGCCAACTCCATTCGCGGTACCAAGAGACCCAGTACTTC
CASSQLHSRYQETQYF
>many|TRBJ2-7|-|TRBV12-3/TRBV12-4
TGTGCCAGCAGTCCGTCCTATGGGAACGACGAGCAGTACTTC
CASSPSYGNDEQYF
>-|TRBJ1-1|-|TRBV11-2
TGTGCCAGCTGCTTAGGAGGGCGTCGGGGCGGGGGCACTGAAGCTTTCTTT
CASCLGGRRGGGTEAFF
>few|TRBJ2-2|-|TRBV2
TGTGCCAGCAGTGAACTGGGGCCGAACACCGGGGAGCTGTTTTTT
CASSELGPNTGELFF
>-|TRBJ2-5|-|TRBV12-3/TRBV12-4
TGTGCCAGCACCGGCCCCGGCGGGGTCCAAGAGACCCAGTACTTC
CASTGPGGVQETQYF
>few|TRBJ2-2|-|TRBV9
TGTGCCAGCAGCGTATTCGACACCGGGGAGCTGTTTTTT
CASSVFDTGELFF
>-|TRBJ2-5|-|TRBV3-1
TGTGCCAGCAGCCGCCTAGGGTACGGAGAGACCCAGTACTTC
CASSRLGYGETQYF
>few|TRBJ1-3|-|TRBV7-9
TGTGCCAGCAGCCCGACCGGGGGGTTAGGAAACACCATATATTTT
CASSPTGGLGNTIYF
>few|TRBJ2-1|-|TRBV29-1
TGCAGCGTAAGGAATCCCACTGAGCAGTTCTTC
CSVRNPTEQFF
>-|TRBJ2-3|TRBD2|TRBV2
TGTGCCAGCAGTTTGGACATTCGGACTAGCGCAGATACGCAGTATTTT
CASSLDIRTSADTQYF
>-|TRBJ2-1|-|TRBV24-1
TGTGCCACCAGTGATTTGCGGGGGAATGAGCAGTTCTTC
CATSDLRGNEQFF
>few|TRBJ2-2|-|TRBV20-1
TGCAGTGCTAGAATATCCGCCTCGGACGGTATCGGGGAGCTGTTTTTT
CSARISASDGIGELFF
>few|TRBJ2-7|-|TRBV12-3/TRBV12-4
TGTGCCAGCAGTTCAGGACCGGGACATAACGAGCAGTACTTC
CASSSGPGHNEQYF
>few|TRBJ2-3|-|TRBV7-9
TGTGCCAGCAGCTCCCGCCCCTCCACAGATACGCAGTATTTT
CASSSRPSTDTQYF
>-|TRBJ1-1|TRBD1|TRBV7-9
TGTGCCAGCAGCTCCGGGACAGGGACCACTGAAGCTTTCTTT
CASSSGTGTTEAFF
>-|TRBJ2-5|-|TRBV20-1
TGCAGTGCTAGAGATCTTGGAGACCCTTGGGAGACCCAGTACTTC
CSARDLGDPWETQYF
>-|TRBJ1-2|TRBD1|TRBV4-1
TGCGCCAGCAGCCAAGGCTCAAGGGACAGGGAGCCTCCTGACTATGGCTACACCTTC
CASSQGSRDREPPDYGYTF
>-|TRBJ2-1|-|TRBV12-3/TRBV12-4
TGTGCCAGCAGTTTTTACCGGGTCTCCTACAATGAGCAGTTCTTC
CASSFYRVSYNEQFF
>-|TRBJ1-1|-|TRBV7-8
TGTGCCAGCAGCTCAACATTGAACACTGAAGCTTTCTTT
CASSSTLNTEAFF
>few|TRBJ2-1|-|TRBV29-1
TGCAGCGTAGGACCCGGCAATGAGCAGTTCTTC
CSVGPGNEQFF
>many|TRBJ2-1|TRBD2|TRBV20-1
TGCAGTGCTAGCGGGGGGGCTTCCTACAATGAGCAGTTCTTC
CSASGGASYNEQFF
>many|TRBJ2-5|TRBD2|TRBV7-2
TGTGCCAGCAGCCTACCCGGACTAGCGGGAGGGACTCGTGAGACCCAGTACTTC
CASSLPGLAGGTRETQYF
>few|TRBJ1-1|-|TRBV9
TGTGCCAGCAGCGTAGGGGGGGGGATCGCTGAAGCTTTCTTT
CASSVGGGIAEAFF
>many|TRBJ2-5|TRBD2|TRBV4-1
TGCGCCAGCAGCTCCGGCGGGGCTAGCGGATTACAAGAGACCCAGTACTTC
CASSSGGASGLQETQYF
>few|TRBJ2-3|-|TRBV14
TGTGCCAGCAGCCAGACTGCCACAGATACGCAGTATTTT
CASSQTATDTQYF
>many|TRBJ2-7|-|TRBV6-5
TGTGCCAGCAGCTCACAGGGTACCCACGAGCAGTACTTC
CASSSQGTHEQYF
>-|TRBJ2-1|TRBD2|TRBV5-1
TGCGCCAGCAGCTTATTCACTAGCGGGGGCTCCTACAATGAGCAGTTCTTC
CASSLFTSGGSYNEQFF
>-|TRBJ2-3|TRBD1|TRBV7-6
TGTGCCAGCAGCTTAGACAGGGGGCAAGGAGATACGCAGTATTTT
CASSLDRGQGDTQYF
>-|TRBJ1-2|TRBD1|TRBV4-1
TGCGCCAGCAGCCCGGGACAGGGGCACTATGGCTACACCTTC
CASSPGQGHYGYTF
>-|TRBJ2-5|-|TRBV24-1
TGTGCCACCAGTGATCTCCTCAGCGAGACCCAGTACTTC
CATSDLLSETQYF